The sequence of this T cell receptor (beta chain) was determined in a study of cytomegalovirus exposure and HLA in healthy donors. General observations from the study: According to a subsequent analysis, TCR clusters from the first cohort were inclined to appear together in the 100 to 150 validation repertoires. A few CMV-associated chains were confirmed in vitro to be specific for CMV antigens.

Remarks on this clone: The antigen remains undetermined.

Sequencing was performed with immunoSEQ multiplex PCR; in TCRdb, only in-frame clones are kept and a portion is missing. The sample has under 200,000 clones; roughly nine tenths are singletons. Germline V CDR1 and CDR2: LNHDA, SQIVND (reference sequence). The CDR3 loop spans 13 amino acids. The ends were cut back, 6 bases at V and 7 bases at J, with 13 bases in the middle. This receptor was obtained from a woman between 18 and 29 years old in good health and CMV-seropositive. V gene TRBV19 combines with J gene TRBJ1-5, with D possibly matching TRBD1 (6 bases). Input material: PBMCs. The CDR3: CASSRTDVQPQHF. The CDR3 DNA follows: TGTGCCAGTAGCCGGACAGACGTGCAGCCCCAGCATTTT.